This T cell receptor (beta chain) was recorded in a study of blood T cell repertoires in COVID-19. Trimming at V came to 4 bases and at J to 7 bases, leaving 12 bases not matched to a gene. Germline-derived CDR1 and CDR2 are MDHEN and SYDVKM. The CDR3 consists of 17 residues. Here immunoSEQ multiplex PCR was the method, and the copy in TCRdb shows in-frame clones only, minus some. The repertoire consists of roughly 200,000 clones, with around 87% occurring once and the leading ten covering about 0.59%. This sequence originates from a man aged 50-60 years with acute or convalescent COVID-19. V gene TRBV28 combines with J gene TRBJ2-1, with TRBD2 identical over 11 bases. What was sequenced was peripheral blood. CDR3 amino acids: CASSSNLSGGASNEQFF. In DNA form, the CDR3 reads TGTGCCAGCAGTTCCAACCTTAGCGGGGGGGCGTCAAATGAGCAGTTCTTC.